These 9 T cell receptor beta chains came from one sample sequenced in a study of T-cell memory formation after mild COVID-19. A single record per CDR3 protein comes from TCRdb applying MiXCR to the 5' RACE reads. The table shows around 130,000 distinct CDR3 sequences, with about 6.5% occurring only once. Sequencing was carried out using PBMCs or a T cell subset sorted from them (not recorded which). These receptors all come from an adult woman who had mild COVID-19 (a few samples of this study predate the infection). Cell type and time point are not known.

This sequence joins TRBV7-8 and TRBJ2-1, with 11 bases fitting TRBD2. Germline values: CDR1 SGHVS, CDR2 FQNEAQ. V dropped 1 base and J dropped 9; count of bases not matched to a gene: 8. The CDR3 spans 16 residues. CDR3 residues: CASSLGLAGGLGEQFF. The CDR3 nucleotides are TGTGCCAGCAGCTTAGGGCTAGCGGGAGGTCTGGGTGAGCAGTTCTTC.

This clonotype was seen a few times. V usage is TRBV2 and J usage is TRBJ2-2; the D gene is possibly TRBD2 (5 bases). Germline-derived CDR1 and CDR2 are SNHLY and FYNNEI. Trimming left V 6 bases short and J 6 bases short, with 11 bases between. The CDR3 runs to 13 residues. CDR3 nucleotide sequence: TGTGCCAGCAGCGCCCGTAGCGCCGGGGAGCTGTTTTTT. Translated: CASSARSAGELFF.

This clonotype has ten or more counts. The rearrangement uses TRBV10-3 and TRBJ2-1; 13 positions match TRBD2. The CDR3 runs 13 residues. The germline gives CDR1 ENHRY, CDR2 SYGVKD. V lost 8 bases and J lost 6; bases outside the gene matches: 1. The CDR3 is CAIGLAGANEQFF. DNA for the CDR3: TGTGCCATCGGACTAGCGGGAGCCAATGAGCAGTTCTTC.

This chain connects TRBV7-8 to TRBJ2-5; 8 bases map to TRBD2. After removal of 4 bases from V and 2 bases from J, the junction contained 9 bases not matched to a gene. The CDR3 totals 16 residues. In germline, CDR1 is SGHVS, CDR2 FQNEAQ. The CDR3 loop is CASSSRVPSGQETQYF. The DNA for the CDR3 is TGTGCCAGCAGCTCTAGGGTTCCTAGCGGGCAAGAGACCCAGTACTTC.

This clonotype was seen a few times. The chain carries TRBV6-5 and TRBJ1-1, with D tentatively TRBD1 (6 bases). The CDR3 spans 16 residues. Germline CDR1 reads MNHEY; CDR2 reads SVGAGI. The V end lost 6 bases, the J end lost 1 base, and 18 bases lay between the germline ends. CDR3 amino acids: CASRPGTIGENTEAFF. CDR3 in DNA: TGTGCCAGCAGACCCGGGACAATCGGGGAGAACACTGAAGCTTTCTTT.

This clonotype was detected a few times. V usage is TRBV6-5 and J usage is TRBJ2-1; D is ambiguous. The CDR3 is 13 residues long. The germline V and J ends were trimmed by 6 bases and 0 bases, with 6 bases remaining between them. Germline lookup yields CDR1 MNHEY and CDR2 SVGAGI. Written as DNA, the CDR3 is TGTGCCAGCAGGAAGAGCTCCTACAATGAGCAGTTCTTC. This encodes CASRKSSYNEQFF.

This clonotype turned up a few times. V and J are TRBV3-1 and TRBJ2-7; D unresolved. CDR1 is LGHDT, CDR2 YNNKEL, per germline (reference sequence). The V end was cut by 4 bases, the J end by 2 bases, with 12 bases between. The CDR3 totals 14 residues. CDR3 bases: TGTGCCAGCAGCCCTTCGGCCCTTCCCTACGAGCAGTACTTC. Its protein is CASSPSALPYEQYF.

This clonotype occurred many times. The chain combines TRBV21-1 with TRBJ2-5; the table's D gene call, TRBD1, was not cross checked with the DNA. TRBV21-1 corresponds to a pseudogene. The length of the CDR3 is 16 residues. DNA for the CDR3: TGTGCCAGCAGCAAACGCGGGAAACGCAGGGGCGAGACCCAGTACTTC. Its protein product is CASSKRGKRRGETQYF.

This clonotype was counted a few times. The CDR3 DNA reads as TGTGCCAGCAGTGGCCAGTCAGGGACCTCCTACGAGCAGTACTTC. This sequence encodes CASSGQSGTSYEQYF. The chain employs TRBV2 and TRBJ2-7, with D possibly being TRBD1 or TRBD2 (5 bases each). In germline, CDR1 is SNHLY, CDR2 FYNNEI. There are 15 residues in the CDR3. The V gene lost 4 bases and the J gene lost 0 bases, with 13 bases spanning the gap.